These 3 T cell receptor beta chains came from one sample sequenced in a study of blood T cell repertoires in COVID-19. Assay: immunoSEQ multiplex PCR; the TCRdb copy retains only in-frame clones and omits some. The sample consists of 150,000 or so clones, around 90% of them appearing once. The specimen sequenced was PBMCs or T cells enriched from blood (not recorded which). Receptors were obtained from a woman aged 40 to 49 who had been exposed to COVID-19.

With respect to this clone: Other DNA sequences from this sample encode an identical CDR3 as well. The chain joins TRBV18 to TRBJ1-1; D is unclear. V gave up 5 bases and J gave up 1 base, with 8 bases separating them. Germline-derived CDR1 and CDR2 are KGHSH and LQKENI. CDR3 size: 13 residues. CDR3 loop: CASSATGNTEAFF. The CDR3 DNA reads as TGTGCCAGCTCAGCAACGGGGAACACTGAAGCTTTCTTT.

This chain connects TRBV18 to TRBJ2-1, with TRBD2 matching over 11 bases. The V segment lost 6 bases and the J segment 7 bases; nucleotides outside the gene matches: 8. The CDR3 is 15 residues long. CDR1 is KGHSH and CDR2 is LQKENI in the germline V gene. This CDR3 is CASSSLAGVRNEQFF. Here the CDR3 DNA reads TGTGCCAGCTCTTCACTAGCGGGAGTCCGAAATGAGCAGTTCTTC.

This clone was seen many times. This rearrangement joins TRBV6-4 to TRBJ1-5; 7 nucleotides align to TRBD1. Looked up from germline, CDR1 is MRHNA and CDR2 is SNTAGT. CDR3 length: 17 amino acids. Trimming removed 3 bases from V and 4 bases from J; junction bases left unmatched: 12. CDR3 loop: CASSEDPVAGGNQPQHF. The CDR3 DNA reads as TGTGCCAGCAGTGAGGATCCCGTGGCAGGGGGGAATCAGCCCCAGCATTTT.